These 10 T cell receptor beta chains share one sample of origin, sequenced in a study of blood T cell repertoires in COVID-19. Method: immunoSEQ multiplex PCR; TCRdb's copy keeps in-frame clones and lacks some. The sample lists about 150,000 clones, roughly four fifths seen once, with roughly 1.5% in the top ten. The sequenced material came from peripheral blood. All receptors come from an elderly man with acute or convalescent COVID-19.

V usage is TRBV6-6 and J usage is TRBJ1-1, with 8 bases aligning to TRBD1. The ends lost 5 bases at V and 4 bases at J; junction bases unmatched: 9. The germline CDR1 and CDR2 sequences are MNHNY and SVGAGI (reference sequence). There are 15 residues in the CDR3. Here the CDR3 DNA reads TGTGCCAGCAGTCCCCTGGAGACAGGGGCCACTGAAGCTTTCTTT. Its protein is CASSPLETGATEAFF.

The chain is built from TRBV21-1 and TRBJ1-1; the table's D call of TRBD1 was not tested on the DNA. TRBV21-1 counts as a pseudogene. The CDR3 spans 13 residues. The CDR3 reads CASSRDKNTEAFF. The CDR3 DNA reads TGTGCCAGCTCTCGGGACAAAAACACTGAAGCTTTCTTT.

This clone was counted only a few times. This CDR3 is CASYFQDRVDTEAFF. The CDR3 nucleotides are TGTGCCAGTTACTTTCAGGACAGGGTGGACACTGAAGCTTTCTTT. The chain employs TRBV6-5 and TRBJ1-1; 8 nucleotides align to TRBD1. The CDR3 length is 15 residues. V was pared by 9 bases and J by 3 bases, with 12 bases of the junction left unmatched. CDR1 and CDR2 (germline): MNHEY, SVGAGI.

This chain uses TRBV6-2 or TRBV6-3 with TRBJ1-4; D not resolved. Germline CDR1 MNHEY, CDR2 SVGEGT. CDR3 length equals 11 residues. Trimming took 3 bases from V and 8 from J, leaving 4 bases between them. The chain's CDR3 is CASSYLEKLFF. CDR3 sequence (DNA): TGTGCCAGCAGTTATCTAGAAAAACTGTTTTTT.

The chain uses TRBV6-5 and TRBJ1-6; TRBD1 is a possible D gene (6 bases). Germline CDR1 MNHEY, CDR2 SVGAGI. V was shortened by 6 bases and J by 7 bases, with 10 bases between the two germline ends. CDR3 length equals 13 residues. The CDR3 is CASRDRLNSPLHF. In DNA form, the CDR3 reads TGTGCCAGCAGAGACAGGTTGAATTCACCCCTCCACTTT.

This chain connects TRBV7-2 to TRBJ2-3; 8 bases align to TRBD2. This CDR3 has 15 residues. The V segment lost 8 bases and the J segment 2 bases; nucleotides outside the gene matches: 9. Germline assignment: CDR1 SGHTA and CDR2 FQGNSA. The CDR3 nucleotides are TGTGCCAGCCACCCCGGCGGGGGGATCACAGATACGCAGTATTTT. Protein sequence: CASHPGGGITDTQYF.

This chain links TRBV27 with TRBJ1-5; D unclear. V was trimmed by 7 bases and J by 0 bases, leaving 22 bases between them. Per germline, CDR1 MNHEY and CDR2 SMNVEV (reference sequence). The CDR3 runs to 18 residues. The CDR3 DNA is TGTGCCAGCACCCTTTCGACGCGGGCGACACGTAGCAATCAGCCCCAGCATTTT. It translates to CASTLSTRATRSNQPQHF.

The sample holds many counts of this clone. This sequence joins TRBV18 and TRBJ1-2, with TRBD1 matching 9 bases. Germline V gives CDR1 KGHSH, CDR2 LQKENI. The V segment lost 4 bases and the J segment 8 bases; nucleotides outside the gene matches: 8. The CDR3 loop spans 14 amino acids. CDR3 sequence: CASSRAGTGNGYTF. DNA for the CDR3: TGTGCCAGCTCACGGGCCGGGACAGGGAACGGCTACACCTTC.

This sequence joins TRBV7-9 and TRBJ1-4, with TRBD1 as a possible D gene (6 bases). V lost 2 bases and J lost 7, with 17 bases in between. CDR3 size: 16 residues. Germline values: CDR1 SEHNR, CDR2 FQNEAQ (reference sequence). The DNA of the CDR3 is TGTGCCAGCAGCTTACATGGGGGCGCGGGAGGTGAAAAACTGTTTTTT. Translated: CASSLHGGAGGEKLFF.

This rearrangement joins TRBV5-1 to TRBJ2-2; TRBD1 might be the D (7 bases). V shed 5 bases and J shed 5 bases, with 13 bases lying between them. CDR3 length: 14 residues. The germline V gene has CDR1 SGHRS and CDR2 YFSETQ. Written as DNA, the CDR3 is TGCGCCAGCAGGTCGGAGGGGGCGACCGGGGAGCTGTTTTTT. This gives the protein CASRSEGATGELFF.